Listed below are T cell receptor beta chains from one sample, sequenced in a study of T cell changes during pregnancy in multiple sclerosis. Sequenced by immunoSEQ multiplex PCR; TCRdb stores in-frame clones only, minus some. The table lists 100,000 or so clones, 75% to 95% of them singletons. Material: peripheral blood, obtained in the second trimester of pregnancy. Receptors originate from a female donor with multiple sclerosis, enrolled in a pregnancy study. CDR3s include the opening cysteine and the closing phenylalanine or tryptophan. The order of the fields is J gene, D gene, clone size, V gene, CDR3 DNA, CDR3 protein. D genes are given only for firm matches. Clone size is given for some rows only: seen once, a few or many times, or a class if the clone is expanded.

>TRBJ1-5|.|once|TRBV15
TGTGCCACCAGCAGAGATAGAAATAGCAATCAGCCCCAGCATTTT
CATSRDRNSNQPQHF
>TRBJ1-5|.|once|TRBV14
TGTGCCAGCAGCTCGAGAGGCAATCAGCCCCAGCATTTT
CASSSRGNQPQHF
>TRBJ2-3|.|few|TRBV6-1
TGTGCCAGCAGTGAATCTGGACTCCACACAGATACGCAGTATTTT
CASSESGLHTDTQYF
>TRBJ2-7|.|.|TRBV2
TGTGCCAGCATGTACAGGGCAACTTCTCGCGAGCAGTACTTC
CASMYRATSREQYF
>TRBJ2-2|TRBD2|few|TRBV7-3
TGTGCCAGCAGCCTCCAAGCGGGAGTGGCGGGGGAGCTGTTTTTT
CASSLQAGVAGELFF
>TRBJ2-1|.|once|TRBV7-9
TGTGCCAGCAGCTTAGCGGGGTTAGCGGCAAACAATGAGCAGTTCTTC
CASSLAGLAANNEQFF
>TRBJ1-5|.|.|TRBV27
TGTGCCAGCAGTTTACTTTCGGGGTTGGGCAGGCAGCCCCAGCATTTT
CASSLLSGLGRQPQHF
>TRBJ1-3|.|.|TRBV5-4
TGTGCCAGCAGCCACCGAGACCGCCGGAGCTCTGGAAACACCATATATTTT
CASSHRDRRSSGNTIYF
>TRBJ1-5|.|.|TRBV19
TGTGCCAGTAGTATCGACGGGGGGTTAGGGCAGCCCCAGCATTTT
CASSIDGGLGQPQHF
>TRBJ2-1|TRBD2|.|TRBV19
TGTGCCAGTACCATAGGGCTAGCGGGAGGATACAATGAGCAGTTCTTC
CASTIGLAGGYNEQFF
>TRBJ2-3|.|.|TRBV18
TGTGCCAGCTCACCGGGCGTCGCCGATACGCAGTATTTT
CASSPGVADTQYF
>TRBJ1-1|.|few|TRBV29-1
TGCAGCGTCCGAGGAAGGAACCTGAACACTGAAGCTTTCTTT
CSVRGRNLNTEAFF
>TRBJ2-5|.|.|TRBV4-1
TGCGCCAGCAGCCAAGATCAGAACAGGCCAGAGACCCAGTACTTC
CASSQDQNRPETQYF
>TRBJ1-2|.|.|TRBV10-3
TGTGCCATCAGTGAAGGGGCGAATGGCTACACCTTC
CAISEGANGYTF
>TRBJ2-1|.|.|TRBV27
TGTGCCAGCAGCTTCGGATTCGGGGTGGATGAGCAGTTCTTC
CASSFGFGVDEQFF
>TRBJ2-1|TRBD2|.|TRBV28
TGTGCCAGCAGTTTATACCTAGCGGGAGGCTATGAGCAGTTCTTC
CASSLYLAGGYEQFF
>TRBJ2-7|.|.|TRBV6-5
TGTGCCAGCACTGGGGGCCACGAGCAGTACTTC
CASTGGHEQYF
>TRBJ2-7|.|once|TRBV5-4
TGTGCCAGCAGCTTGGCTTCACGGGCCCAAGCGGCCTACGAGCAGTACTTC
CASSLASRAQAAYEQYF
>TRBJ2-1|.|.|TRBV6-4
TGTGCCAGCAGTACTCAGGGAGGTGAGCAGTTCTTC
CASSTQGGEQFF
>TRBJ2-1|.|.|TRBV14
TGTGCCAGCAGCCGGGACTTTGGCTCCTACAATGAGCAGTTCTTC
CASSRDFGSYNEQFF
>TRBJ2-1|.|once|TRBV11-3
TGTGCCAGCAGCCCCTCTGCGGGAACAAGCAATGAGCAGTTCTTC
CASSPSAGTSNEQFF
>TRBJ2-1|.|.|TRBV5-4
TGTGCCAGCAGCTTGTCGGGTGAGCAGTTCTTC
CASSLSGEQFF